This TCR beta chain was sequenced during a study of T cell repertoires in cytomegalovirus infection. Broader study findings: Cumulative frequency (of public TCR beta family members) identified carriers of CMV plus the relevant HLA. The ex vivo response showed dominance by HLA-C-restricted CMV-specific TCR beta clonotypes.

Using its own MiXCR run on the reads, TCRdb lists one record per CDR3 protein. This sample has some 400,000 distinct CDR3 sequences, with 15% to 20% found just once. In the case of this clonotype: Its antigen is currently unknown.

This CDR3 has 14 residues. Germline V gene lookup returns CDR1 MNHEY and CDR2 SMNVEV (reference sequence). V lost 2 bases to trimming and J lost 0 bases, with 6 bases between them. The sequencing sample was made of PBMCs. J is TRBJ2-3 and V is TRBV27; D call uncertain. The clonotype comes from a human donor in good health (CMV status not recorded). Some clones in this sample may be carry-over from other donors' samples. The CDR3 reads CASSLRQSTDTQYF. CDR3 bases: TGTGCCAGCAGTTTAAGGCAAAGCACAGATACGCAGTATTTT.